The source of this T cell receptor beta chain is a study of T cell repertoires in cytomegalovirus infection. Study-level background: CMV infection and matching HLA type were both indicated by public TCR beta signatures. Study results and caveats: CMV carriers having the relevant HLA were flagged by cumulative public TCR beta family frequency. Ex vivo, HLA-C-restricted CMV-specific TCR beta clonotypes prevailed over the rest of the response.

TCRdb re-called the reads through MiXCR, storing one row per CDR3 protein. The table has approximately 490,000 distinct CDR3 sequences, about 11% seen once. V was trimmed by 5 bases and J by 6 bases, leaving 16 bases between them. Germline CDR1 reads SEHNR; CDR2 reads FQNEAQ (reference sequence). This CDR3 comprises 14 residues. This clonotype was counted ten times or more. The antigen is undetermined. The chain uses TRBV7-9 and TRBJ1-2; possible D gene TRBD1, 5 bases. The sequence was collected from a human donor in good health (CMV status not recorded). Some clones in this sample may be carry-over from other donors' samples. The sequenced sample consisted of PBMCs. The DNA for the CDR3 is TGTGCCAGCAGCCTCGCCTCAGGGAGGGATGGCTACACCTTC. Translation gives CASSLASGRDGYTF.